The 30 T cell receptor beta chains below all came from one sample that was sequenced in a study of post-analysis software for immune sequencing data. Study observations and caveats: TRBV5-6, TRBV5-1 and TRBV20-1 belonged to a set of a few TRBV segments that were more frequent in patients than controls.

Their target antigens are unknown. Incorporated into the TCR beta cDNA libraries were unique molecular identifiers, which served to reduce PCR and sequencing biases. TCRdb re-analysed the PCR reads in MiXCR, keeping a single row per CDR3 protein. Seen here are about 810,000 distinct CDR3 sequences, approximately 57% observed once, and the top ten hold roughly 4.4%. The specimen sequenced was blood. The source of these receptors is a girl aged 5-17 years with multiple sclerosis.

This chain's CDR3 is CATGRLPYEQYF. The CDR3 coding sequence is TGTGCCACCGGACGCCTACCCTACGAGCAGTACTTC. The V and J genes are TRBV6-5 and TRBJ2-7; D gene uncertain. V was pared by 10 bases and J by 2 bases, with 12 bases between. Germline loops: CDR1 MNHEY, CDR2 SVGAGI. CDR3 length: 12 residues.

This chain links TRBV4-1 with TRBJ1-1; no definite D call. Looked up from germline, CDR1 is MGHRA and CDR2 is YSYEKL. The V gene lost 0 bases and the J gene lost 0 bases, with 8 bases spanning the gap. The CDR3 has 15 amino acids. Here the CDR3 reads CASSQEDGMNTEAFF. In nucleotides, the CDR3 is TGCGCCAGCAGCCAAGAGGACGGCATGAACACTGAAGCTTTCTTT.

The genes are TRBV29-1 and TRBJ2-5, with a weak D call TRBD2 (6 bases). V was pared by 8 bases and J by 4 bases, with 14 bases between. Germline loops: CDR1 SQVTM, CDR2 ANQGSEA. This CDR3 is built from 12 residues. This CDR3 reads CSMGLSGETQYF. The DNA of the CDR3 is TGCAGCATGGGACTGTCTGGAGAGACCCAGTACTTC.

This clonotype was observed once. The chain has TRBV7-9 and TRBJ2-7; D may correspond to TRBD1 or TRBD2 (6 bases each). Trimming shortened V by 2 bases and J by 5 bases, and 19 bases separated the two germline ends. The CDR3 is 16 residues long. Germline-derived CDR1 and CDR2 are SEHNR and FQNEAQ (reference sequence). This chain's CDR3 is CASSLLAGGGKDEQYF. DNA of the CDR3: TGTGCCAGCAGCTTATTAGCCGGGGGCGGTAAAGACGAGCAGTACTTC. Based on the CDR3 plus reference TRBV7-9 and TRBJ2-7, the full variable domain is DTGVSQNPRHKITKRGQNVTFRCDPISEHNRLYWYRQTLGQGPEFLTYFQNEAQLEKSRLLSDRFSAERPKGSFSTLEIQRTEQGDSAMYLCASSLLAGGGKDEQYFGPGTRLTVT.

This clonotype has only a few counts. J is TRBJ1-1 and V is TRBV5-1; 8 bases match TRBD1. Germline V gene data show CDR1 as SGHRS and CDR2 as YFSETQ. V shed 4 bases, J shed 1 base, and the junction held 12 bases outside the gene matches. The CDR3 length is 17 residues. This CDR3 reads CASSPKLQGARNTEAFF. The CDR3 DNA reads TGCGCCAGCAGCCCAAAGCTGCAGGGGGCGCGGAACACTGAAGCTTTCTTT.

The chain carries TRBV7-9 and TRBJ2-7; D remains unclear. Germline V gene data show CDR1 as SEHNR and CDR2 as FQNEAQ (reference sequence). The V gene lost 2 bases and the J gene lost 2 bases, with 16 bases spanning the gap. The CDR3 spans 16 residues. The CDR3 DNA follows: TGTGCCAGCAGCTTAAGTCCTCCCCAGAGTACCTACGAGCAGTACTTC. Its translation is CASSLSPPQSTYEQYF.

This clonotype appeared a few times. This chain connects TRBV6-1 to TRBJ2-7, with 10 bases aligning to TRBD1. The J call may not be correct, given that the DNA end is closer to TRBJ2-5. Germline V gene data show CDR1 as MNHNS and CDR2 as SASEGT. The CDR3 contains 16 residues. The CDR3 DNA reads TGTGCCAGCAGTGAACTACCGGGACAGGGGCAGGAGACCCAGTACTTC. Translating it yields CASSELPGQGQETQYF.

Only a few counts were recorded for this clonotype. The DNA of the CDR3 is TGTGCCAGCAGTGGATTGTCAGGCCCCTACGAGCAGTACTTC. Amino acid sequence: CASSGLSGPYEQYF. V is TRBV27 and J is TRBJ2-7; D uncertain. The CDR3 extends over 14 amino acids. From germline, CDR1 is MNHEY and CDR2 SMNVEV (reference sequence). Trimming removed 5 bases at V and 2 bases at J, with 13 bases between.

The chain combines TRBV29-1 with TRBJ2-7, with no clear D. This CDR3 spans 12 amino acids. Trimming removed 4 bases at V and 0 bases at J, with 7 bases between. The germline V gene encodes CDR1 SQVTM and CDR2 ANQGSEA. For the CDR3, the DNA is TGCAGCGTTGTAGTCAGCTCCTACGAGCAGTACTTC. Protein: CSVVVSSYEQYF.

This clonotype was picked up many times. V is TRBV10-3 and J is TRBJ2-6, with a possible D match to TRBD1 (6 bases). The CDR3 has 13 residues. Looked up from germline, CDR1 is ENHRY and CDR2 is SYGVKD. Trimming shortened V by 6 bases and J by 6 bases, and 9 bases separated the two germline ends. In nucleotides, the CDR3 is TGTGCCATCAGCCGGGACACGGCCAACGTCCTGACTTTC. Translating gives CAISRDTANVLTF.

The chain combines TRBV2 with TRBJ2-7, with D unresolved. The CDR3 sequence is 12 residues long. Germline CDR1 reads SNHLY; CDR2 reads FYNNEI. Trimming cost V 9 bases and J 0 bases, with 9 bases left between them. The CDR3 sequence is CASFPSSYEQYF. The CDR3 region has the DNA TGTGCCAGTTTTCCGAGCTCCTACGAGCAGTACTTC.

The DNA for the CDR3 is TGTGCCAGCAGCTTATTCCCCCGAGAAGCGGCCCAATACAATGAGCAGTTCTTC. It yields the protein CASSLFPREAAQYNEQFF. The J gene is TRBJ2-1, the V gene TRBV7-3; TRBD2 is a possible D gene (5 bases). Deletions cut 2 bases from V and 4 bases from J, with 21 bases between. Germline V gene sequence: CDR1 SGHTA, CDR2 FQGTGA. The CDR3 contains 18 residues.

The V gene is TRBV2, the J gene TRBJ1-3; D remains ambiguous. The CDR3 is 15 residues long. Germline CDR1 and CDR2: SNHLY and FYNNEI. Trimming took off 3 bases at V and 0 bases at J, with 9 bases between the two ends. The CDR3 DNA follows: TGTGCCAGCAGTGAGCGCAGTAACTCTGGAAACACCATATATTTT. Protein sequence: CASSERSNSGNTIYF.

This chain connects TRBV20-1 to TRBJ2-3; TRBD2 aligns across 12 bases. Germline V CDR1 and CDR2: DFQATT, SNEGSKA (reference sequence). The CDR3 runs 14 residues. Unmatched junction bases numbered 4, after V lost 6 bases and J lost 3 bases. CDR3: CSASTSGRTDTQYF. The CDR3 bases are TGCAGTGCGTCGACTAGCGGGAGAACAGATACGCAGTATTTT.

This chain links TRBV12-3 or TRBV12-4 with TRBJ1-6, with a tentative D call TRBD1 (5 bases). The CDR3 is 15 amino acids. The V and J ends lost 5 bases and 7 bases respectively, with 15 bases between them. CDR3 sequence reads: CASSPGTSLNSPLHF. The CDR3, as DNA: TGTGCCAGCAGTCCAGGGACCAGCCTAAATTCACCCCTCCACTTT.

The J gene is TRBJ2-5, the V gene TRBV18, with a possible D match to TRBD1 (7 bases). The DNA end lines up better with TRBJ2-7; the J call may be wrong. Germline CDR1 is KGHSH and CDR2 is LQKENI. The CDR3 is made up of 12 amino acids. The CDR3 loop reads CASATQGGEQYF. In DNA form, the CDR3 reads TGTGCCAGCGCAACCCAGGGGGGCGAGCAGTACTTC.

V gene TRBV12-3 or TRBV12-4 combines with J gene TRBJ2-1, with TRBD2 matching over 13 bases. The ends lost 6 bases at V and 8 bases at J; junction bases unmatched: 13. The CDR3 loop spans 17 amino acids. This chain's CDR3 is CASRYTSGRGMGDEQFF. In DNA, the CDR3 is TGTGCCAGCAGATATACTAGCGGGAGGGGAATGGGGGATGAGCAGTTCTTC.

V and J are TRBV3-1 and TRBJ2-7; D is ambiguous. The V and J ends lost 4 bases and 6 bases respectively, with 16 bases between them. Germline V CDR1 and CDR2: LGHDT, YNNKEL (reference sequence). The CDR3 contains 14 residues. CDR3 coding DNA: TGTGCCAGCAGCCTCAACGCCCCGCCTATCGAGCAGTACTTC. Protein product: CASSLNAPPIEQYF.

V gene TRBV12-3 or TRBV12-4 combines with J gene TRBJ2-5; D is possibly TRBD1 or TRBD2 (5 bases each). Near its end, the DNA agrees better with TRBJ2-7, so the J call may be wrong. The length of the CDR3 is 16 residues. CDR3 sequence reads: CASSHKGFPGAYEQYF. Here the CDR3 DNA reads TGTGCCAGCAGCCACAAGGGGTTCCCCGGGGCTTACGAGCAGTACTTC.

CDR3 in amino acids: CASSERIDRGQETQYF. Written as DNA, the CDR3 is TGTGCCAGCAGCGAGAGGATTGACAGGGGGCAAGAGACCCAGTACTTC. The chain couples TRBV11-2 to TRBJ2-5; 9 bases agree with TRBD1. V shed 5 bases and J 2 bases; nucleotides not matched to a gene: 9. CDR3 length equals 16 residues. In germline, CDR1 is SGHAT, CDR2 FQNNGV.

The J gene is TRBJ2-7, the V gene TRBV20-1; D may be TRBD2 (6 bases). Trimming shortened V by 6 bases and J by 5 bases, and 14 bases separated the two germline ends. The V gene's germline CDR1 is DFQATT and CDR2 SNEGSKA (reference sequence). The CDR3 is made up of 12 amino acids. CDR3 sequence reads: CSARRGRNEQYF. The DNA of the CDR3 is TGCAGTGCCCGACGGGGGAGAAACGAGCAGTACTTC.

The chain carries TRBV3-1 and TRBJ2-1; either TRBD1 or TRBD2 may supply D (5 bases each). V was shortened by 1 base and J by 8 bases, with 6 bases between the two germline ends. CDR1 LGHDT and CDR2 YNNKEL come from the germline V gene (reference sequence). This CDR3 comprises 12 residues. CDR3 nucleotides: TGTGCCAGCAGCCAAGGGGGACATGAGCAGTTCTTC. It is translated as CASSQGGHEQFF.

The chain uses TRBV20-1 and TRBJ2-5; D may be TRBD2 (8 bases). The germline gives CDR1 DFQATT, CDR2 SNEGSKA (reference sequence). The CDR3 extends over 19 amino acids. The germline V and J ends were trimmed by 1 base and 1 base, with 25 bases remaining between them. The DNA for the CDR3 is TGCAGTGCTAGAGTCCCGGGACTAGTGGGAGGGGGCCCCCAAGAGACCCAGTACTTC. Its protein product is CSARVPGLVGGGPQETQYF.

The chain carries TRBV15 and TRBJ1-3, with D perhaps TRBD1 (5 bases). Trimming removed 0 bases from V and 4 bases from J, with 10 bases in between. This CDR3 has 15 residues. Per germline, CDR1 LNHNV and CDR2 YYDKDF (reference sequence). The CDR3 DNA reads TGTGCCACCAGCAGAGACAGGGTTGGGGGAAACACCATATATTTT. Its translation: CATSRDRVGGNTIYF.

The genes are TRBV4-2 and TRBJ2-7; TRBD2 matches at 10 bases. CDR1 is LGHNA, CDR2 YNFKEQ, per germline. Trimming at V came to 0 bases and at J to 12 bases, leaving 8 bases not matched to a gene. The CDR3 is 14 residues long. For the CDR3, the DNA is TGTGCCAGCAGCCAAGAGGGGGCTAGCGGGAGTAGGTACTTC. It encodes CASSQEGASGSRYF.

This clonotype was detected once. The chain combines TRBV19 with TRBJ2-7; no definite D call. V lost 4 bases, J lost 7 bases, and 11 bases lay in between. CDR3 size: 12 residues. The germline gives CDR1 LNHDA, CDR2 SQIVND (reference sequence). CDR3 bases: TGTGCCAGTAGTACGCCCTCATCTGAGCAGTACTTC. Translating it yields CASSTPSSEQYF.

This clonotype was seen only a few times. The J gene is TRBJ2-7, the V gene TRBV20-1; TRBD2 matches 11 bases. The CDR3 spans 13 residues. CDR1 is DFQATT, CDR2 SNEGSKA, per germline (reference sequence). Germline trimming cut 5 bases from V and 5 bases from J; bases unmatched to any gene: 5. The CDR3 region is CSAGVAGGHEQYF. For the CDR3, the DNA is TGCAGTGCTGGGGTAGCGGGAGGGCACGAGCAGTACTTC.

The rearrangement uses TRBV3-1 and TRBJ2-7; 7 nucleotides match TRBD2. The CDR3 covers 18 residues. V gave up 1 base and J gave up 0 bases; unmatched junction bases: 12. Germline-derived CDR1 and CDR2 are LGHDT and YNNKEL (reference sequence). The CDR3 region is CASSQGGGGRTSSYEQYF. DNA of the CDR3: TGTGCCAGCAGCCAAGGAGGAGGAGGGCGGACTAGCTCCTACGAGCAGTACTTC.

Only a few counts were recorded for this clonotype. The CDR3 DNA is TGTGCCAGCAGCTTAGTGCCCACGACTAGCGGGCGGGAAGCGCAGTATTTT. Protein: CASSLVPTTSGREAQYF. This chain links TRBV7-2 with TRBJ2-3; 10 bases map to TRBD2. The CDR3 is 17 amino acids. J gave up 10 bases and V 1 base, and 14 bases lay outside the gene matches. Germline V gene data show CDR1 as SGHTA and CDR2 as FQGNSA.

A few counts support this clonotype. The chain carries TRBV12-3 or TRBV12-4 and TRBJ2-5, with D hard to call. The CDR3 runs 14 residues. The V and J ends lost 4 bases and 2 bases respectively, with 11 bases between them. CDR3 sequence (DNA): TGTGCCAGCAGTTACCCCGGAAGACAAGAGACCCAGTACTTC. It codes for CASSYPGRQETQYF.